The 10 T cell receptor beta chains below were found in one sample sequenced in a study of blood T cells in healthy people across ages. Next came a second PCR, run for roughly 6 to 11 cycles, which used a sample-barcoded 5' primer along with a J-beta primer mix. TCRdb redid the calling of the 5' RACE reads with MiXCR, one entry per CDR3 protein. In the table there are approximately 810,000 distinct CDR3 sequences, under 35% of which are singletons. The source material was blood. Receptors were obtained from a woman older than 75 in good health.

This clonotype was found many times. The CDR3 loop is CASKRATNTEAFF. For the CDR3, the DNA is TGTGCCAGCAAACGGGCCACGAACACTGAAGCTTTCTTT. The rearrangement uses TRBV12-3 or TRBV12-4 and TRBJ1-1; D ambiguous. The CDR3 is 13 residues long. With 7 bases removed from V and 1 base from J, the gap between germline ends came to 10 bases.

The chain is built from TRBV5-1 and TRBJ1-4; 7 positions agree with TRBD1. The V gene's germline CDR1 is SGHRS and CDR2 YFSETQ. Trimming removed 2 bases from V and 7 bases from J; junction bases left unmatched: 14. The CDR3 consists of 17 residues. The CDR3 protein is CASSFSGRQGRVEKLFF. As DNA, the CDR3 is TGCGCCAGCAGCTTTTCGGGACGACAGGGAAGGGTTGAAAAACTGTTTTTT.

This clonotype appeared many times. The rearrangement links TRBV2 to TRBJ2-5; D gene uncertain. CDR3 length equals 14 residues. The germline V gene encodes CDR1 SNHLY and CDR2 FYNNEI. V lost 3 bases and J 1 base, leaving 9 bases between the germline ends. The CDR3 protein is CASSDLRSQETQYF. CDR3 DNA: TGTGCCAGCAGTGACCTGAGGAGCCAAGAGACCCAGTACTTC. Drawing the rest from reference TRBV2 and TRBJ2-5, the complete variable domain is EPEVTQTPSHQVTQMGQEVILRCVPISNHLYFYWYRQILGQKVEFLVSFYNNEISEKSEIFDDQFSVERPDGSNFTLKIRSTKLEDSAMYFCASSDLRSQETQYFGPGTRLLVL.

The rearrangement uses TRBV10-1 and TRBJ2-6, with a possible D match to TRBD1 (6 bases). This CDR3 comprises 15 residues. The V gene lost 7 bases and the J gene lost 0 bases, with 10 bases spanning the gap. CDR1 and CDR2 (germline): WNHNN, SYGVQD (reference sequence). CDR3 in DNA: TGCGCCAGCAAACAGGGCAGCTCTGGGGCCAACGTCCTGACTTTC. It codes for CASKQGSSGANVLTF.

V usage is TRBV27 and J usage is TRBJ1-1; D call uncertain. This CDR3 region has 14 residues. Germline V gives CDR1 MNHEY, CDR2 SMNVEV (reference sequence). The V gene lost 6 bases and the J gene lost 5 bases, with 16 bases spanning the gap. The CDR3 nucleotides read TGTGCCAGCAGCTCGCGGGTTTTCGGGACTGAAGCTTTCTTT. Translated, it gives CASSSRVFGTEAFF.

This clonotype was detected ten times or more. The gene calls are TRBV4-1 and TRBJ2-5, with D maybe TRBD2 (5 bases). Germline values: CDR1 MGHRA, CDR2 YSYEKL. The CDR3 extends over 18 amino acids. Trimming took off 4 bases at V and 0 bases at J, with 21 bases between the two ends. The CDR3 sequence is CASSRTVATQMYQETQYF. CDR3 DNA: TGCGCCAGCAGCCGAACTGTAGCGACTCAGATGTACCAAGAGACCCAGTACTTC.

This clonotype was detected many times. The gene calls are TRBV2 and TRBJ1-2; D is unresolved. The CDR3 consists of 12 residues. Trimming took off 7 bases at V and 0 bases at J, with 6 bases between the two ends. From germline, CDR1 is SNHLY and CDR2 FYNNEI. The CDR3 DNA follows: TGTGCCAGCAAGCTCTCTAACTATGGCTACACCTTC. This translates into CASKLSNYGYTF.

As regards this clonotype: One end of the junction is discordant with germline, which a read error may explain. This rearrangement joins TRBV15 to TRBJ1-4; D is undetermined. The CDR3 has 14 amino acids. Germline CDR1 and CDR2: LNHNV and YYDKDF (reference sequence). The CDR3 bases are TGTGCCACCACCAGACGGGGAACTAATGAAAAACTGTTTTTT. This gives the protein CATTRRGTNEKLFF.

Many counts were recorded for this clonotype. J is TRBJ2-5 and V is TRBV9, with 11 bases lining up with TRBD2. Germline CDR1 SGDLS, CDR2 YYNGEE. The CDR3 consists of 16 residues. The V gene end was trimmed by 0 bases and the J gene end by 3 bases; junction bases not matched to a gene: 4. The CDR3 DNA reads as TGTGCCAGCAGCGTAGGAGTGGGACTAGCGGAAGAGACCCAGTACTTC. Amino acid sequence: CASSVGVGLAEETQYF.

This chain joins TRBV5-1 and TRBJ2-2; D perhaps matches TRBD1 (5 bases). Trimming took off 5 bases at V and 4 bases at J, with 9 bases between the two ends. In germline, CDR1 is SGHRS, CDR2 YFSETQ. This CDR3 comprises 13 residues. The CDR3 bases are TGCGCCAGCAGAGCAGGGCCCACCGGGGAGCTGTTTTTT. Its translation is CASRAGPTGELFF.